Listed below are T cell receptor beta chains from one sample, sequenced in a study of graft-versus-host responses after intestinal transplantation. Antigens for these TCRs are unknown. Sequenced by immunoSEQ multiplex PCR; TCRdb stores in-frame clones only, minus some. The sample comprises under 85,000 clones, roughly 87% of which are singletons, and approximately 1.4% rests with the top ten. Sequenced here: unstimulated CD8+ T cells sorted from spleen or lymph node cells, sampled before intestinal transplant. All receptors come from a human donor who received an intestinal transplant. CDR3s include the opening cysteine and the closing phenylalanine or tryptophan. The order of the fields is D gene, V gene, clone size, J gene, CDR3 DNA, CDR3 protein. D genes are given only for firm matches. Clone size is given for some rows only: seen once, a few or many times, or a class if the clone is expanded.

>TRBD2|TRBV27|-|TRBJ2-7
TGTGCCAGCACCCCTCGAACGCCGGGGGGACCGAGAACCTACGAGCAGTACTTC
CASTPRTPGGPRTYEQYF
>-|TRBV13|-|TRBJ1-1
TGTGCCAGCAGCTTAGGGGGGGCTGGGACTGAAGCTTTCTTT
CASSLGGAGTEAFF
>-|TRBV6-5|once|TRBJ1-5
TGTGCCAGCAGTTACTGGCAGGGACAGCCCCAGCATTTT
CASSYWQGQPQHF
>TRBD1|TRBV9|-|TRBJ1-4
TGTGCCAGCAGCGTAGGTGGACAGGGCCAAGGGGAAAAACTGTTTTTT
CASSVGGQGQGEKLFF
>-|TRBV27|-|TRBJ2-7
TGTGCCAGCAGTTCGACGGGCTCCTACGAGCAGTACTTC
CASSSTGSYEQYF
>TRBD1|TRBV9|once|TRBJ1-6
TGTGCCAGCAGCGGACAGGGGAGCTCCTATAATTCACCCCTCCACTTT
CASSGQGSSYNSPLHF
>TRBD2|TRBV13|-|TRBJ2-5
TGTGCCAGCAGCTTAGCCGGGACTAGCGGGTACCAAGAGACCCAGTACTTC
CASSLAGTSGYQETQYF
>-|TRBV13|-|TRBJ2-1
TGTGCCAGCAGCTTAGAGAGGGGGACCCAATACAATGAGCAGTTCTTC
CASSLERGTQYNEQFF
>-|TRBV5-1|-|TRBJ2-7
TGCGCCAGCAGCTCACAGGACAGCCACGAGCAGTACTTC
CASSSQDSHEQYF
>-|TRBV7-9|-|TRBJ1-4
TGTGCCAGCAGCTTAGGAGGACGGCCGGGGGGACTGTTTTTT
CASSLGGRPGGLFF
>-|TRBV2|-|TRBJ1-1
TGTGCCACGGTCAGGGGAGACACTGAAGCTTTCTTT
CATVRGDTEAFF
>-|TRBV25-1|-|TRBJ2-1
TGTGCCAGCAGTGATTTGAACGGTGGCAGGTACTACAATGAGCAGTTCTTC
CASSDLNGGRYYNEQFF